This T cell receptor (beta chain) was observed in a study of blood T cell repertoires in COVID-19. Study-level background: Researchers got acute and convalescent COVID-19 samples from the United States, Italy and Spain.

CDR3 length equals 14 residues. Trimming shortened V by 6 bases and J by 3 bases, and 12 bases separated the two germline ends. Germline assignment: CDR1 MNHEY and CDR2 SVGAGI. The table came from immunoSEQ multiplex PCR; TCRdb's copy has only in-frame clones and leaves some out. The sample contains some 70,000 clones, about four fifths of which appear only once. Seattle-derived patients entered the study during active infection and were followed longitudinally. The TCR sequence derives from a man aged 60-69 years with COVID-19, enrolled during active disease. Material for sequencing was peripheral blood. The chain carries TRBV6-5 and TRBJ1-5; maybe TRBD1 (5 bases). The chain's CDR3 is CASSLRGDNQPQHF. CDR3 DNA: TGTGCCAGCAGCCTTCGGGGGGACAATCAGCCCCAGCATTTT.